This T cell receptor (beta chain) appears in the sequencing data of a study of blood T cell repertoires in COVID-19. V trimming: 3 bases; J trimming: 0 bases; junction bases outside the gene matches: 2. Germline CDR1 SGHTA, CDR2 FQGNSA. This CDR3 has 15 amino acids. TCRdb's table, derived via immunoSEQ multiplex PCR, lists solely in-frame clones and lacks some. The table has 240,000 or so clones, around nine tenths seen once. Input material: PBMCs or T cells enriched from blood (not recorded which). The source is a man aged 35 to 55 who had recovered from COVID-19. The gene calls are TRBV7-2 and TRBJ2-1, with TRBD1 matching over 7 bases. CDR3 sequence: CASSLTGISYNEQFF. DNA of the CDR3: TGTGCCAGCAGCTTGACAGGGATCTCCTACAATGAGCAGTTCTTC.